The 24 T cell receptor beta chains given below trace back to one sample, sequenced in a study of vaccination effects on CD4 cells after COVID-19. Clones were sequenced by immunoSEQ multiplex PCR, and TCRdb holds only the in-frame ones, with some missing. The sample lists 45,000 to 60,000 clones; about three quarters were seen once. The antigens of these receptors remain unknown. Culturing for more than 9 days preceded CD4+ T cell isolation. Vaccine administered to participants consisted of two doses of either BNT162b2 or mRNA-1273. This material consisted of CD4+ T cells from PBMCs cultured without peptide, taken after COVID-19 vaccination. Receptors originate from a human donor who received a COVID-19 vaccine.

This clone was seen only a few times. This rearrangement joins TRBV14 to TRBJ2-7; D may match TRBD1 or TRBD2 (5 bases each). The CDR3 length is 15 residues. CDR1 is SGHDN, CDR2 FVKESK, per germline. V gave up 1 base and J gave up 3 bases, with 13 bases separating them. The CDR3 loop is CASSQVWGRHYEQYF. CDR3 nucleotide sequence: TGTGCCAGCAGCCAAGTCTGGGGGAGACACTACGAGCAGTACTTC.

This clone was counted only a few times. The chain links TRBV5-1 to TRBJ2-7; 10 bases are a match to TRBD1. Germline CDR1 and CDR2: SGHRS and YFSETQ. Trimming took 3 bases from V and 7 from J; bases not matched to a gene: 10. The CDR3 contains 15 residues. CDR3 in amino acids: CASSSGRQGAGEQYF. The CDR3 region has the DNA TGCGCCAGCAGCTCGGGCAGACAGGGGGCGGGTGAGCAGTACTTC.

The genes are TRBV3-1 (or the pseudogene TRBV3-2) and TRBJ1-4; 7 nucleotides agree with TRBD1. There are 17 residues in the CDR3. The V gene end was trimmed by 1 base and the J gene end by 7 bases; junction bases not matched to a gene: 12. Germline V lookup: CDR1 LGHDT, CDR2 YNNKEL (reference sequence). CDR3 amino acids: CASSQGWDSGVGEKLFF. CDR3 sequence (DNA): TGTGCCAGCAGCCAAGGCTGGGACAGCGGGGTCGGTGAAAAACTGTTTTTT.

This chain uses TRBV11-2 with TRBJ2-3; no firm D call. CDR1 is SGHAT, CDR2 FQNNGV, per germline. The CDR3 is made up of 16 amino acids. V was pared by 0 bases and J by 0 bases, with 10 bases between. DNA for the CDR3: TGTGCCAGCAGCTTAGATCGCGGATTTAGCACAGATACGCAGTATTTT. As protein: CASSLDRGFSTDTQYF.

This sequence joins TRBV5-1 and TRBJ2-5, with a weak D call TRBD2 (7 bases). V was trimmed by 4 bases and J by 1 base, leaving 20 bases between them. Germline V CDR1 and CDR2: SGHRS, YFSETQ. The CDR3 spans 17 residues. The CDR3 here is CASSGEYGGGGQETQYF. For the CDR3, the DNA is TGCGCCAGCAGCGGGGAGTACGGGGGCGGGGGCCAAGAGACCCAGTACTTC.

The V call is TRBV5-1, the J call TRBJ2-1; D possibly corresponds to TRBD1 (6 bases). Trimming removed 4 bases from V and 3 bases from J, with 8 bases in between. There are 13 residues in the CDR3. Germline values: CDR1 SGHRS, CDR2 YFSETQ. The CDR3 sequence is CASSVGHYNEQFF. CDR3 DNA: TGCGCCAGCAGCGTGGGACACTACAATGAGCAGTTCTTC.

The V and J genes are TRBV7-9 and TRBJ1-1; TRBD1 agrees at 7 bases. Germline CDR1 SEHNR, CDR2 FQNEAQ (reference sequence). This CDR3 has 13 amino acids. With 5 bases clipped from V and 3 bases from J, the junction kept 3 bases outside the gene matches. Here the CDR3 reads CASSAGTDTEAFF. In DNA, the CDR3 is TGTGCCAGCAGCGCCGGGACAGACACTGAAGCTTTCTTT. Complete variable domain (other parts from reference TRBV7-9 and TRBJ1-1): DTGVSQNPRHKITKRGQNVTFRCDPISEHNRLYWYRQTLGQGPEFLTYFQNEAQLEKSRLLSDRFSAERPKGSFSTLEIQRTEQGDSAMYLCASSAGTDTEAFFGQGTRLTVV.

The CDR3 region has the DNA TGTGCCACCAGTGATGGGGGGGACTACGAGCAGTACTTC. Amino acid sequence: CATSDGGDYEQYF. The chain employs TRBV24-1 and TRBJ2-7, with 7 bases lining up with TRBD2. The germline V gene has CDR1 KGHDR and CDR2 SFDVKD. V shed 3 bases and J 3 bases; nucleotides not matched to a gene: 1. The CDR3 sequence is 13 residues long.

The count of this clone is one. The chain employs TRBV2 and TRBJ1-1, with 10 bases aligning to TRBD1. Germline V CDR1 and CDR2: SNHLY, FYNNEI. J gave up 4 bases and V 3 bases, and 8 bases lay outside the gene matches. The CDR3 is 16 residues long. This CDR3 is CASSDRTGGYGTEAFF. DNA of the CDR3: TGTGCCAGCAGTGATCGGACAGGGGGTTATGGCACTGAAGCTTTCTTT.

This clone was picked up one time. The CDR3 spells CASSSPGQVNTEAFF. CDR3 DNA: TGTGCCAGCAGTTCCCCCGGACAGGTAAACACTGAAGCTTTCTTT. The chain has TRBV6-5 and TRBJ1-1, with TRBD1 identical over 7 bases. The CDR3 totals 15 residues. In germline, CDR1 is MNHEY, CDR2 SVGAGI. Trimming cost V 4 bases and J 2 bases; bases outside gene matches: 7.

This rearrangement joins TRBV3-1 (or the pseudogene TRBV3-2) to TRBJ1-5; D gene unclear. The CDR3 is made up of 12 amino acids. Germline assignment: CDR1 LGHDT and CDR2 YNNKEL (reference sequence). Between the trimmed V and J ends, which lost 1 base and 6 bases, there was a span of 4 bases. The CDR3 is CASSQASQPQHF. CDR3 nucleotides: TGTGCCAGCAGCCAAGCCAGTCAGCCCCAGCATTTT.

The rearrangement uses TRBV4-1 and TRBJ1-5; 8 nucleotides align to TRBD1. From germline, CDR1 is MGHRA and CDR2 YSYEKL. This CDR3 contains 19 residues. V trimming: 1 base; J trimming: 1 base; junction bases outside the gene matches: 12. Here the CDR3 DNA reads TGCGCCAGCAGCCAAGTAGTGAAGACAGGGGTTAGGAGCAATCAGCCCCAGCATTTT. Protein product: CASSQVVKTGVRSNQPQHF.

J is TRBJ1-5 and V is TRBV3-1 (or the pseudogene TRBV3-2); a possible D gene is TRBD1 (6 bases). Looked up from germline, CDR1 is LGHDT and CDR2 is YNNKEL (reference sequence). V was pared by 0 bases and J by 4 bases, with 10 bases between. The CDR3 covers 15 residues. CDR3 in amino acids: CASSQDGQNNQPQHF. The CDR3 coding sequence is TGTGCCAGCAGCCAAGATGGACAGAATAATCAGCCCCAGCATTTT.

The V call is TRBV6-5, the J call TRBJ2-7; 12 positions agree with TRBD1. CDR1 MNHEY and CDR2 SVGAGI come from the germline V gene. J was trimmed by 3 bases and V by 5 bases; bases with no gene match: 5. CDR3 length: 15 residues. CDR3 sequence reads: CASSRGTGGNYEQYF. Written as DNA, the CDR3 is TGTGCCAGCAGTAGAGGGACAGGGGGCAACTACGAGCAGTACTTC.

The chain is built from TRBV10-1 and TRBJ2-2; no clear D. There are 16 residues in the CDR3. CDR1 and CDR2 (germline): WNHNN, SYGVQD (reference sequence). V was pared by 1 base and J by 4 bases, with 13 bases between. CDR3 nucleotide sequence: TGCGCCAGCAGTGAGTTACTGGGTAGCAGCACCGGGGAGCTGTTTTTT. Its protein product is CASSELLGSSTGELFF.

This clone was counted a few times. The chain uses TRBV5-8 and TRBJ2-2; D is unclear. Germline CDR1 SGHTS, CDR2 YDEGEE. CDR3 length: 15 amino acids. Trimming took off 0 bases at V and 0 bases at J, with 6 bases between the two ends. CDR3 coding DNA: TGTGCCAGCAGCTTGGTATACCCGAACACCGGGGAGCTGTTTTTT. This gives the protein CASSLVYPNTGELFF. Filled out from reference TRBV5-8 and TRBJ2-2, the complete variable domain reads EAGVTQSPTHLIKTRGQQATLRCSPISGHTSVYWYQQALGLGLQFLLWYDEGEERNRGNFPPRFSGRQFPNYSSELNVNALELEDSALYLCASSLVYPNTGELFFGEGSRLTVL.

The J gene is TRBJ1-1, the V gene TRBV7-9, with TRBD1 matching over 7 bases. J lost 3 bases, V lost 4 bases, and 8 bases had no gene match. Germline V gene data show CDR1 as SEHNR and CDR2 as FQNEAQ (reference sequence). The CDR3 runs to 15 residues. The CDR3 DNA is TGTGCCAGCAGCTATAAATCCGGGACAGACACTGAAGCTTTCTTT. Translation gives CASSYKSGTDTEAFF.

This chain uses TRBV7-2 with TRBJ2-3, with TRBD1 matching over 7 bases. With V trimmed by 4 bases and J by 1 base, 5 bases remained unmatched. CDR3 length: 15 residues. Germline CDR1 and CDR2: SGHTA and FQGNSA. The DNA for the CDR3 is TGTGCCAGCAGCTCCAAAGACAGGGGCACAGATACGCAGTATTTT. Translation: CASSSKDRGTDTQYF.

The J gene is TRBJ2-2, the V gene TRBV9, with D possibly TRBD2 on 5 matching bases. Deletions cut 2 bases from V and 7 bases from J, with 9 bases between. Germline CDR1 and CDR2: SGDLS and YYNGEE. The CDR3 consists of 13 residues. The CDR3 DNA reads TGTGCCAGCAGCGTTTCGGGGTACGGGGAGCTGTTTTTT. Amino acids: CASSVSGYGELFF.

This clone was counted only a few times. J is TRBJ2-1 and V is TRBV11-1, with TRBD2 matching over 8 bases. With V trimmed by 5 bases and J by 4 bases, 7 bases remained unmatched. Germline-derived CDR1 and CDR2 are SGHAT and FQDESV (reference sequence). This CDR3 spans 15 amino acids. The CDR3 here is CASSISGSRYNEQFF. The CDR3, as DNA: TGTGCCAGCAGCATAAGCGGGAGTAGGTACAATGAGCAGTTCTTC.

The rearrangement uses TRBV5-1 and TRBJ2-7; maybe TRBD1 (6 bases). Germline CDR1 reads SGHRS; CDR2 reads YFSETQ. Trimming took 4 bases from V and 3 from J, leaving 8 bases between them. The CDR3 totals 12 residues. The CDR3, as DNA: TGCGCCAGCAGCCAGGACAGCTACGAGCAGTACTTC. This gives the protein CASSQDSYEQYF.

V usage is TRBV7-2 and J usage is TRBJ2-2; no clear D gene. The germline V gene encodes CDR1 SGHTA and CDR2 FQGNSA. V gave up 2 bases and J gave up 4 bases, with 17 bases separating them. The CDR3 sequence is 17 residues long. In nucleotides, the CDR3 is TGTGCCAGCAGCTTACTCGTAGTACGATGGGGCACCGGGGAGCTGTTTTTT. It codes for CASSLLVVRWGTGELFF. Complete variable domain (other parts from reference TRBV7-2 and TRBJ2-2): GAGVSQSPSNKVTEKGKDVELRCDPISGHTALYWYRQSLGQGLEFLIYFQGNSAPDKSGLPSDRFSAERTGGSVSTLTIQRTQQEDSAVYLCASSLLVVRWGTGELFFGEGSRLTVL.

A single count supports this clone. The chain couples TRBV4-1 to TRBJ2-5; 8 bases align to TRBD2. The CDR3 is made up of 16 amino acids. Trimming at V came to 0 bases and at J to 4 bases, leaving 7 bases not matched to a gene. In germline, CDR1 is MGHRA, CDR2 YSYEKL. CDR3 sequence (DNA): TGCGCCAGCAGCCAAGATCTCCGGGGGGGCTTAGAGACCCAGTACTTC. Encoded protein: CASSQDLRGGLETQYF.

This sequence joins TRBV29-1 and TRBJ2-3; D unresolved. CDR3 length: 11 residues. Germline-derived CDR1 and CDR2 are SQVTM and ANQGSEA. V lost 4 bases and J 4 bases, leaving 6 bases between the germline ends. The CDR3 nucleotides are TGCAGCGTTGGGGTTGCAGATACGCAGTATTTT. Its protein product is CSVGVADTQYF.